Below, 2 T cell receptor beta chains from the same sample are listed, as sequenced in a study of PD-1 blockade in classical Hodgkin lymphoma. Sequencing was performed with immunoSEQ multiplex PCR; in TCRdb, only in-frame clones are kept and a portion is missing. Seen here are approximately 65,000 clones, about 90% observed once, and the top ten hold 10%. Time point indicated: cycle 4 day 1 (C4D1), after five to seven weeks of nivolumab. All trial patients relapsed after autologous stem cell transplantation. The input for sequencing was peripheral blood mononuclear cells (PBMCs), taken before the fourth cycle of nivolumab. The origin of the receptors is a human donor with classical Hodgkin lymphoma.

This clone is a singleton in its sample. The V call is TRBV7-6, the J call TRBJ1-1; TRBD1 aligns across 7 bases. Germline-derived CDR1 and CDR2 are SGHVS and FNYEAQ. The CDR3 runs 12 residues. V was clipped by 8 bases and J by 8 bases; unmatched bases: 8. As DNA, the CDR3 is TGTGCCAGCGGGGCGTACAGGGGCGAAGCTTTCTTT. Translation gives CASGAYRGEAFF.

A single count supports this clone. Other DNA sequences within the sample encode an identical CDR3. This chain links TRBV7-6 with TRBJ2-3; either TRBD1 or TRBD2 may supply D (5 bases each). The CDR3 covers 13 residues. The germline V gene has CDR1 SGHVS and CDR2 FNYEAQ. V was shortened by 1 base and J by 3 bases, with 5 bases between the two germline ends. CDR3 bases: TGTGCCAGCAGCTTAGGGGGGACAGATACGCAGTATTTT. Translating gives CASSLGGTDTQYF.